This T cell receptor beta chain was sequenced in a study of early T cells in non-severe SARS-CoV-2 infection. The CDR3 consists of 16 residues. After removal of 6 bases from V and 3 bases from J, the junction contained 12 bases not matched to a gene. Looked up from germline, CDR1 is MNHEY and CDR2 is SVGEGT. TCRdb recomputed calls from the 5' RACE reads with MiXCR, one row per CDR3 protein. The sample lists approximately 85,000 distinct CDR3 sequences; approximately 13% were seen once. The clonotype comes from an adult who was a healthcare worker with PCR-confirmed SARS-CoV-2 infection or an uninfected control (not recorded which). The sample consisted of whole blood. The rearrangement joins TRBV6-2 or TRBV6-3 to TRBJ1-2, with 8 bases matching TRBD1. The DNA for the CDR3 is TGTGCCAGCAGGCCAGAGGGACAGGCCTCCTACTATGGCTACACCTTC. It specifies CASRPEGQASYYGYTF.